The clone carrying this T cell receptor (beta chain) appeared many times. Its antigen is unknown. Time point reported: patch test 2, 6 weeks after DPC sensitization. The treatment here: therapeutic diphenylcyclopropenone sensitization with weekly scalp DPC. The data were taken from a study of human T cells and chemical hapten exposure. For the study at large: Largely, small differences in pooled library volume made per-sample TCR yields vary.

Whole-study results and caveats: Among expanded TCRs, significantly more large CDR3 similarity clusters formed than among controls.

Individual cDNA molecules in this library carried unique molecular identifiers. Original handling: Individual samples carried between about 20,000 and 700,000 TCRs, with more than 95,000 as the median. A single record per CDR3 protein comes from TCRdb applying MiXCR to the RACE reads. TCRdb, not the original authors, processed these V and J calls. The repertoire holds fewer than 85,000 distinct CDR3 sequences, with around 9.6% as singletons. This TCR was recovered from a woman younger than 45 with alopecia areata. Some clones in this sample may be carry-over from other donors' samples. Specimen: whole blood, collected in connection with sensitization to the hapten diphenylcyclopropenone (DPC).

The CDR3, as DNA: TGTGCCAGCAGCGTGAGACAGGGAGGTTACACCTTC. This gives the protein CASSVRQGGYTF. V and J are TRBV28 and TRBJ1-2; the match to TRBD1 covers 7 bases. CDR1 MDHEN and CDR2 SYDVKM come from the germline V gene. The CDR3 extends over 12 amino acids. V shed 6 bases and J 11 bases; nucleotides not matched to a gene: 9.